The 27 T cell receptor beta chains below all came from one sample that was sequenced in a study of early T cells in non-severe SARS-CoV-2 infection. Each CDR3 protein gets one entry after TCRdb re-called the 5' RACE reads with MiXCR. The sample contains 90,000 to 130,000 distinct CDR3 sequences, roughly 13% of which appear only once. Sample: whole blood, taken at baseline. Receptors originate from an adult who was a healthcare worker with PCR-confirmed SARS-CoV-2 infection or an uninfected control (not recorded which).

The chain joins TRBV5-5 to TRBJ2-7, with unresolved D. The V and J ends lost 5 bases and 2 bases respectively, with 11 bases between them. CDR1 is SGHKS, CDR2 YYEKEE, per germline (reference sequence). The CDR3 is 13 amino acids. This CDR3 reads CASRLRGAYEQYF. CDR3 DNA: TGTGCCAGCAGGTTAAGAGGAGCCTACGAGCAGTACTTC.

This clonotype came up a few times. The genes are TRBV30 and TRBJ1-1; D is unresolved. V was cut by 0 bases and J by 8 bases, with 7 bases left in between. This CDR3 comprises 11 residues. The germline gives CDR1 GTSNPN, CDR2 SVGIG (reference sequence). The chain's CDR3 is CAWSVGIEAFF. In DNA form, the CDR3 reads TGTGCCTGGAGTGTGGGCATAGAAGCTTTCTTT.

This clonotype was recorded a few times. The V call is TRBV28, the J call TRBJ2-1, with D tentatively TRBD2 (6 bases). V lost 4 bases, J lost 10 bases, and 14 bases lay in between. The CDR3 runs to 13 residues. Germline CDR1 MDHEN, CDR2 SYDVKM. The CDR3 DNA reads TGTGCCAGCAGTTCAATCGGGGGTGACGAGCAGTTCTTC. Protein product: CASSSIGGDEQFF.

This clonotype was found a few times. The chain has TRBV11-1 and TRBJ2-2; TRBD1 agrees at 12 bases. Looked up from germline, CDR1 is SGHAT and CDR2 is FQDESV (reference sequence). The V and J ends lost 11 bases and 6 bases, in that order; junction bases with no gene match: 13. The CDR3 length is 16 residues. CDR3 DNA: TGTGCCTCCCATCACCGGGACAGGGGGCTCTCCGGGGAGCTGTTTTTT. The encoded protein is CASHHRDRGLSGELFF. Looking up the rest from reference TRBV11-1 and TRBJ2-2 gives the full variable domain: EAEVAQSPRYKITEKSQAVAFWCDPISGHATLYWYRQILGQGPELLVQFQDESVVDDSQLPKDRFSAERLKGVDSTLKIQPAELGDSAMYLCASHHRDRGLSGELFFGEGSRLTVL.

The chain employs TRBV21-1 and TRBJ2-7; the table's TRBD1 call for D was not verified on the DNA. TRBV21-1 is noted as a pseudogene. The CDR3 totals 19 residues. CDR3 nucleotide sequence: TGTGCCAGCAGCAAACTCGCACAGGAGCCTAGCTCCAGCTCCTACGAGCAGTACTTC. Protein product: CASSKLAQEPSSSSYEQYF.

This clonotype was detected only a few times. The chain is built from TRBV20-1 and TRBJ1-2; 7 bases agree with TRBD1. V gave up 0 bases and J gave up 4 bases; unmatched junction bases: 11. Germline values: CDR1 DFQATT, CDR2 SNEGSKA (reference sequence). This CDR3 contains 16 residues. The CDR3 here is CSARDIGQAESYGYTF. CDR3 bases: TGCAGTGCTAGAGATATAGGACAGGCCGAGAGCTATGGCTACACCTTC.

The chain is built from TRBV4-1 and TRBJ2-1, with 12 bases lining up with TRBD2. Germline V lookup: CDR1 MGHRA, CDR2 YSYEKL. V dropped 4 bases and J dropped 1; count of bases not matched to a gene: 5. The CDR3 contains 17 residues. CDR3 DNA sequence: TGCGCCAGCAGCCGTGAGACTAGCGGGAGTTCCTACAATGAGCAGTTCTTC. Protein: CASSRETSGSSYNEQFF.

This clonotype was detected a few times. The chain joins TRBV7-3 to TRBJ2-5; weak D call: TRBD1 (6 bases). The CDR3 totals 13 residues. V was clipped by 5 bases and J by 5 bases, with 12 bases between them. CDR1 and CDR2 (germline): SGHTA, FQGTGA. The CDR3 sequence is CASSIQGQETQYF. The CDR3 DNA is TGTGCCAGCAGCATACAGGGTCAGGAGACCCAGTACTTC.

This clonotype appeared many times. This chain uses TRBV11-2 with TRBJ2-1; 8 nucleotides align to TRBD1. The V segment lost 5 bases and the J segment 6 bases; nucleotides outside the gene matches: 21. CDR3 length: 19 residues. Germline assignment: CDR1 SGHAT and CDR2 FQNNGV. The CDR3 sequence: CASSRRDRGLTRGSNEQFF. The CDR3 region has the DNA TGTGCCAGCAGCCGCCGCGACAGGGGACTTACGAGGGGTTCCAATGAGCAGTTCTTC.

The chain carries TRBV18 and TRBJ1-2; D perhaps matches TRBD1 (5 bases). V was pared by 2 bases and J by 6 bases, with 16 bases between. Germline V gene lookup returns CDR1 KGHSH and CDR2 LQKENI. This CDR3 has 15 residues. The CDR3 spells CASSPVGRVSNGYTF. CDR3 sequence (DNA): TGTGCCAGCTCACCAGTCGGCAGGGTCTCGAATGGCTACACCTTC.

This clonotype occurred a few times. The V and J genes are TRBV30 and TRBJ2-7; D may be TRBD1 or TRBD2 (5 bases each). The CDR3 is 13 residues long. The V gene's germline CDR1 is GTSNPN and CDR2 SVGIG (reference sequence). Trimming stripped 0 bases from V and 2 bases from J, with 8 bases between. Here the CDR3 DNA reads TGTGCCTGGAGTGTCTCGGGGCCCTACGAGCAGTACTTC. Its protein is CAWSVSGPYEQYF.

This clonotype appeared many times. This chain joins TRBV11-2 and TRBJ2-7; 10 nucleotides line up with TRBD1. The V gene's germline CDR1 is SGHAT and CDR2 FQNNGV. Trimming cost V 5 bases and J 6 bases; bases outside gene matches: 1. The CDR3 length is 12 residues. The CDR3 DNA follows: TGTGCCAGCAGCGGGACAGGGGTCGAGCAGTACTTC. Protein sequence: CASSGTGVEQYF.

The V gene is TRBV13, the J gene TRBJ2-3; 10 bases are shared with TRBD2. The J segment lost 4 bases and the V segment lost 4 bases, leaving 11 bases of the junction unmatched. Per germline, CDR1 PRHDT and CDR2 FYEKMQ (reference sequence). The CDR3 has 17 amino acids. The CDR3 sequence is CASSSRPSGRAPDTQYF. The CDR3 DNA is TGTGCCAGCAGCTCGAGGCCCAGCGGGAGGGCCCCAGATACGCAGTATTTT. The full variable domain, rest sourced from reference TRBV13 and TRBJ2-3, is AAGVIQSPRHLIKEKRETATLKCYPIPRHDTVYWYQQGPGQDPQFLISFYEKMQSDKGSIPDRFSAQQFSDYHSELNMSSLELGDSALYFCASSSRPSGRAPDTQYFGPGTRLTVL.

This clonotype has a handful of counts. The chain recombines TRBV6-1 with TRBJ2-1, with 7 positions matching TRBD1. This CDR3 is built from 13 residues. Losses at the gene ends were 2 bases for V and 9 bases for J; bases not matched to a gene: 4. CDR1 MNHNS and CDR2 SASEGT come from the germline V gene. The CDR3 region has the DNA TGTGCCAGCAGTGAACAGGGGGTATCTGAGCAGTTCTTC. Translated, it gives CASSEQGVSEQFF.

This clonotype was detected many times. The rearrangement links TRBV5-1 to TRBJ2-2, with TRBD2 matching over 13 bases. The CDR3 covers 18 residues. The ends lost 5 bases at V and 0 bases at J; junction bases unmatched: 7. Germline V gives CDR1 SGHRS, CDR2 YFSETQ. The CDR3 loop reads CASRQPGLAGSNTGELFF. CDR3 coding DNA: TGCGCCAGCAGGCAACCGGGACTAGCGGGATCGAACACCGGGGAGCTGTTTTTT.

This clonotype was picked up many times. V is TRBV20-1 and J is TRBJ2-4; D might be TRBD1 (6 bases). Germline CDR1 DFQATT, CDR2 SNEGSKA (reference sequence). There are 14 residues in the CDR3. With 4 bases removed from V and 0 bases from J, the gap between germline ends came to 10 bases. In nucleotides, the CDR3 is TGCAGTGCTATAAGGGACATAGCCAAAAACATTCAGTACTTC. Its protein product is CSAIRDIAKNIQYF.

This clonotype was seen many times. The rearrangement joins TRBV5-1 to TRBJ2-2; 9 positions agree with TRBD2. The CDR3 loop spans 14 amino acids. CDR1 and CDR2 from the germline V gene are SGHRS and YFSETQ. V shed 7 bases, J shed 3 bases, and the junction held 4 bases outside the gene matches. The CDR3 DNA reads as TGCGCCAGCGCGAGACTAGCGGACACCGGGGAGCTGTTTTTT. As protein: CASARLADTGELFF.

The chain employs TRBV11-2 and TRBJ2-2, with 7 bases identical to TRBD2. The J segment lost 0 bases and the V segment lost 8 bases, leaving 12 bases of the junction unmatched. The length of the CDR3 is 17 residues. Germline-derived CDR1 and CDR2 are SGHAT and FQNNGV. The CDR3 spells CASAWDYFLANTGELFF. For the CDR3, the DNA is TGTGCCAGCGCTTGGGACTACTTCCTCGCGAACACCGGGGAGCTGTTTTTT.

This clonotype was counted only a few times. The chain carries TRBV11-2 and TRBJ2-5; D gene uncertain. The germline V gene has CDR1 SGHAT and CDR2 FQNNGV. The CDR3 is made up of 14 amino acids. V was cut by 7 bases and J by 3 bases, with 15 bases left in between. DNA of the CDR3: TGTGCCAGCACCCGCTCAGTCGGAGAAGAGACCCAGTACTTC. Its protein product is CASTRSVGEETQYF.

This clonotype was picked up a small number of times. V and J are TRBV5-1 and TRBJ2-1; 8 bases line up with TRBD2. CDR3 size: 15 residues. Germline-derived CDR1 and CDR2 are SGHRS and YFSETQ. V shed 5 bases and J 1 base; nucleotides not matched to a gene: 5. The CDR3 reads CASRRSGESYNEQFF. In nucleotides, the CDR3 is TGCGCCAGCAGACGTAGCGGGGAGTCCTACAATGAGCAGTTCTTC.

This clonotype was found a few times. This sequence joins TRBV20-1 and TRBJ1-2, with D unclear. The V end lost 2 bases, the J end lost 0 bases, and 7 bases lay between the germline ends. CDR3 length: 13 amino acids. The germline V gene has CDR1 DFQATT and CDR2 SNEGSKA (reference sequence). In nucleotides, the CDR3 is TGCAGTGCTAGATGGCAGGCTAACTATGGCTACACCTTC. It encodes CSARWQANYGYTF.

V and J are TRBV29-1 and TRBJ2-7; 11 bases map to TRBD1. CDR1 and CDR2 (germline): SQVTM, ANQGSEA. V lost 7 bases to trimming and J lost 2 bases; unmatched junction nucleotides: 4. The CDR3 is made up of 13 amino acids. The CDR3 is CSAQDRGPYEQYF. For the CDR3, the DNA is TGCAGCGCTCAGGACAGGGGGCCCTACGAGCAGTACTTC.

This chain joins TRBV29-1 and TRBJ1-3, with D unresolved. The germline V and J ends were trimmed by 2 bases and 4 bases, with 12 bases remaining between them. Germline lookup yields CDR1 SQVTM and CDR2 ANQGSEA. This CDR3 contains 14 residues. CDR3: CSVELRASGNTIYF. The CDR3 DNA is TGCAGCGTTGAACTTAGGGCTTCGGGAAACACCATATATTTT.

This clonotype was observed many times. For the CDR3, the DNA is TGTGCCAGCAGCCCGGACAGCTCCTACGAGCAGTACTTC. It encodes CASSPDSSYEQYF. This chain uses TRBV11-2 with TRBJ2-7; a possible D gene is TRBD1 (6 bases). The ends were cut back, 5 bases at V and 0 bases at J, with 8 bases in the middle. There are 13 residues in the CDR3. Germline V gene data show CDR1 as SGHAT and CDR2 as FQNNGV.

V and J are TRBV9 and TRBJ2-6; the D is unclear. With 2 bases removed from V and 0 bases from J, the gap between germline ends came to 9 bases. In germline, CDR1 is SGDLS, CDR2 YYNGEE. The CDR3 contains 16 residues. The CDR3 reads CASSVNTDSGANVLTF. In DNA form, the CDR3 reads TGTGCCAGCAGCGTCAACACGGACTCTGGGGCCAACGTCCTGACTTTC.

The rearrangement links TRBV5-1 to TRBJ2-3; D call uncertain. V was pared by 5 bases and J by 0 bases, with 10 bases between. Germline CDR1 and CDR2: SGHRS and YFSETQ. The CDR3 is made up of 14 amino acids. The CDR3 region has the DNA TGCGCCAGCAGGCAGGACGGAAGCACAGATACGCAGTATTTT. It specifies CASRQDGSTDTQYF.

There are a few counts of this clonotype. The CDR3 nucleotides are TGCAGCGTTGAAGATGCGGGGCAGTACCAAGAGACCCAGTACTTC. This translates into CSVEDAGQYQETQYF. The rearrangement joins TRBV29-1 to TRBJ2-5; TRBD2 is a possible D gene (6 bases). The CDR3 is made up of 15 amino acids. The germline V and J ends were trimmed by 0 bases and 0 bases, with 11 bases remaining between them. CDR1 is SQVTM, CDR2 ANQGSEA, per germline.